The source of this T cell receptor beta chain is a study of T cells in Graves' hyperthyroidism and ophthalmopathy. This clonotype was observed many times. In germline, CDR1 is SEHNR, CDR2 FQNEAQ (reference sequence). This CDR3 is 14 amino acids long. Trimming at V came to 5 bases and at J to 3 bases, leaving 3 bases not matched to a gene. Uncontrolled infection, other autoimmune disease, pregnancy or lactation disqualified patients from enrolment. It was RNA transcripts that yielded the amplified TCR beta CDR3 regions. HTBI primers drove first-round RT-PCR of the TCR CDR3. TCRdb fed the multiplex PCR reads into MiXCR, producing one record per CDR3 protein. The top ten hold around 20% of the sample, which has 550,000 to 700,000 distinct CDR3 sequences, around 46% seen once.

Sequencing was performed on peripheral blood or thyroid tissue (not recorded which). The J gene is TRBJ2-2, the V gene TRBV7-9; TRBD1 agrees at 7 bases. This receptor was identified in an adult woman with Graves' disease, either hyperthyroidism or ophthalmopathy (not recorded which). The CDR3 nucleotides are TGTGCCAGCAGCCAGACAGGGCACACCGGGGAGCTGTTTTTT. The encoded protein is CASSQTGHTGELFF.